Included here is one T cell receptor beta chain sequence, with context. The antigen remains unidentified. The data stem from a study of T cells in Graves' hyperthyroidism and ophthalmopathy. The investigators amplified TCR beta CDR3 regions from RNA transcripts. The HTBI primer set served for first-round RT-PCR of the TCR CDR3. TCRdb redid the calling of the multiplex PCR reads with MiXCR, one entry per CDR3 protein. Of 530,000 or so distinct CDR3 sequences in the sample, roughly 50% were seen once. CDR1 is SNHLY, CDR2 FYNNEI, per germline. J was trimmed by 5 bases and V by 9 bases; bases with no gene match: 9. The CDR3 is 15 residues long. Graves' hyperthyroidism qualified as stable when ophthalmopathy did not progress within 18 months. Clinicians diagnosed patients from clinical symptoms, serum thyroxine and TRAb, thyroid ultrasound and orbital computed tomography. Broader study findings: Ophthalmopathy was separated from stable hyperthyroidism by a 13 V-J model.

J is TRBJ2-1 and V is TRBV2; 11 positions match TRBD1. The material sequenced was peripheral blood or thyroid tissue (not recorded which). The sequence came from a woman under 30 with Graves' hyperthyroidism. The CDR3 DNA is TGTGCCAGTACCGGGACAGGGGGTACGCACAATGAGCAGTTCTTC. It yields the protein CASTGTGGTHNEQFF.